The source of this T cell receptor beta chain is a study of blood T cell repertoires in COVID-19. Overall study context: Sites in the United States, Italy and Spain provided acute and convalescent COVID-19 samples. The analysed material was cDNA or gDNA that came from T cells, B-cell-depleted T cells, or PBMCs.

In the study's own analysis: Amplification of reference gene primers was used by the study to estimate nucleated cell counts. Sequencing used immunoSEQ multiplex PCR; TCRdb keeps in-frame clones, though not all of them. V and J calls and clone size come straight from that table; D and trimming were deduced from the DNA. Of 150,000 to 200,000 clones detected, 90% appear once; the ten largest clones hold roughly 0.6%. The CDR3 runs to 14 residues. Germline-derived CDR1 and CDR2 are SGDLS and YYNGEE. J lost 0 bases, V lost 2 bases, and 1 base had no gene match. V is TRBV9 and J is TRBJ1-1; 7 nucleotides agree with TRBD1. The sequencing sample was made of peripheral blood. The TCR was taken from a man between 50 and 59 years old with acute or convalescent COVID-19. For the CDR3, the DNA is TGTGCCAGCAGCGTGGGACAGATGAACACTGAAGCTTTCTTT. It yields the protein CASSVGQMNTEAFF.